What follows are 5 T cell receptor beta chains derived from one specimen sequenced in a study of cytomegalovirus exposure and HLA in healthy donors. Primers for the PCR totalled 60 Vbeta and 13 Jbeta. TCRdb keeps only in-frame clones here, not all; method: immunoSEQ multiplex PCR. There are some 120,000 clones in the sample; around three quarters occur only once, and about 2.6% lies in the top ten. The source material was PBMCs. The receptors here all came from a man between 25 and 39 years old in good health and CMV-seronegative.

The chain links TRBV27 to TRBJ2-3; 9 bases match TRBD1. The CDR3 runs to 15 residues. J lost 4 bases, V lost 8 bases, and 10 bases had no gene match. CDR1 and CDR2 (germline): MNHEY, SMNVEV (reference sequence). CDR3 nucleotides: TGTGCCAGCTGTGAAATGACAGGGGGGGCAGATACGCAGTATTTT. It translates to CASCEMTGGADTQYF.

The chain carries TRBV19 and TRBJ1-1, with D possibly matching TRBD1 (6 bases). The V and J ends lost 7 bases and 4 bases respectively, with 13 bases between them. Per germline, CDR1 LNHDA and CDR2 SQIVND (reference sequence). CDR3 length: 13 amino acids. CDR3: CASIQGKITEAFF. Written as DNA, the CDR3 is TGTGCCAGTATACAGGGAAAGATCACTGAAGCTTTCTTT.

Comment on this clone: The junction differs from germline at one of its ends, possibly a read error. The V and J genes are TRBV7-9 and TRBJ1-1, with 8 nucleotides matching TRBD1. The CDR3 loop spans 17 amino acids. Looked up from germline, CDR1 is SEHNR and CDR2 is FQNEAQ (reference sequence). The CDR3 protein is CSSSLGTFRDRRTEAFF. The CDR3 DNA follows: TGTTCCAGCAGCTTAGGTACGTTCCGGGACAGGCGCACTGAAGCTTTCTTT. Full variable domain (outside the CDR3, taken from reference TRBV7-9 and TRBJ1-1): DTGVSQNPRHKITKRGQNVTFRCDPISEHNRLYWYRQTLGQGPEFLTYFQNEAQLEKSRLLSDRFSAERPKGSFSTLEIQRTEQGDSAMYLCSSSLGTFRDRRTEAFFGQGTRLTVV.

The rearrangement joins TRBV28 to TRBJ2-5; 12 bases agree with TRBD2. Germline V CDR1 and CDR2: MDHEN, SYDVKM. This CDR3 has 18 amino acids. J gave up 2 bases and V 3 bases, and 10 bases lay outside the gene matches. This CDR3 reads CASSLTSGRVTGQETQYF. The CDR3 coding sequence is TGTGCCAGCAGTTTGACTAGCGGGAGAGTTACTGGTCAAGAGACCCAGTACTTC.

The CDR3 DNA reads TGTGCCAGCAGTTATCTCACAGGGGGCGAGACCCAGTACTTC. Protein product: CASSYLTGGETQYF. This chain uses TRBV6-5 with TRBJ2-5, with 9 bases identical to TRBD1. V dropped 3 bases and J dropped 5; count of bases not matched to a gene: 4. CDR1 is MNHEY, CDR2 SVGAGI, per germline. There are 14 residues in the CDR3.